These 11 T cell receptor beta chains came from one sample sequenced in a study of shared clonotypes between healthy human individuals. Profiling relied on immunoSEQ multiplex PCR, and the TCRdb table lists in-frame clones only, not all of them. The table records roughly 2 million clones, almost 96% of them present only once. Sequencing input: naive CD4+ T cells sorted from blood. Documented subset: CD45RA+ positively selected. The origin of the receptors is a man aged 18 to 29 in good health.

V and J are TRBV28 and TRBJ1-5; D is perhaps TRBD1 (6 bases). The germline V and J ends were trimmed by 2 bases and 7 bases, with 9 bases remaining between them. The CDR3 length is 13 residues. Per the germline V gene, CDR1 is MDHEN and CDR2 is SYDVKM. The CDR3 sequence: CASSLGTRQPQHF. The CDR3 nucleotides are TGTGCCAGCAGTTTAGGGACACGGCAGCCCCAGCATTTT.

This sequence joins TRBV6-5 and TRBJ2-1, with D possibly matching TRBD2 (7 bases). The length of the CDR3 is 12 residues. Germline values: CDR1 MNHEY, CDR2 SVGAGI. The ends were cut back, 10 bases at V and 6 bases at J, with 13 bases in the middle. The CDR3 loop is CATTRGLNEQFF. The CDR3 coding sequence is TGTGCCACGACGCGGGGGCTCAATGAGCAGTTCTTC.

The chain combines TRBV27 with TRBJ1-1; TRBD1 aligns across 8 bases. Germline-derived CDR1 and CDR2 are MNHEY and SMNVEV (reference sequence). This CDR3 is built from 15 residues. V lost 7 bases, J lost 1 base, and 8 bases stayed unmatched. This chain's CDR3 is CASINRDRGNTEAFF. CDR3 DNA sequence: TGTGCCAGCATAAACAGAGACAGGGGGAACACTGAAGCTTTCTTT.

The J gene is TRBJ2-7, the V gene TRBV27; D perhaps matches TRBD1 (6 bases). The CDR3 is made up of 15 amino acids. The germline gives CDR1 MNHEY, CDR2 SMNVEV (reference sequence). Deletions cut 2 bases from V and 1 base from J, with 12 bases between. CDR3 DNA: TGTGCCAGCAGTTTAGGTACAGGGCTATCCTACGAGCAGTACTTC. Translated, it gives CASSLGTGLSYEQYF.

The chain employs TRBV6-5 and TRBJ2-7; TRBD2 agrees at 7 bases. Germline CDR1 and CDR2: MNHEY and SVGAGI. The CDR3 contains 14 residues. V trimming: 2 bases; J trimming: 3 bases; junction bases outside the gene matches: 4. The CDR3 DNA is TGTGCCAGCAGTTACATGGGCGGGAGCTACGAGCAGTACTTC. Amino acid sequence: CASSYMGGSYEQYF.

The chain is built from TRBV4-3 and TRBJ2-2, with D tentatively TRBD1 or TRBD2 (6 bases each). CDR3 length: 15 residues. V shed 0 bases and J shed 6 bases, with 11 bases lying between them. CDR1 is LGHNA and CDR2 is YSLEER in the germline V gene. The CDR3 DNA follows: TGCGCCAGCAGCCAAGAAGGGGGGCTACCCGGGGAGCTGTTTTTT. This sequence encodes CASSQEGGLPGELFF.

This clone is a singleton in its sample. The chain has TRBV2 and TRBJ1-4; tentatively, D is TRBD1 (5 bases). In germline, CDR1 is SNHLY, CDR2 FYNNEI. CDR3 length: 14 amino acids. V was pared by 6 bases and J by 5 bases, with 13 bases between. DNA of the CDR3: TGTGCCAGCAGCGCTCCCGGGGGGAATGAAAAACTGTTTTTT. Translated: CASSAPGGNEKLFF.

The chain employs TRBV27 and TRBJ2-1; TRBD2 agrees at 8 bases. Germline V lookup: CDR1 MNHEY, CDR2 SMNVEV (reference sequence). V dropped 1 base and J dropped 1; count of bases not matched to a gene: 9. The CDR3 extends over 18 amino acids. The CDR3 nucleotides are TGTGCCAGCAGTTTATACGGGGGGGCTAGCGGTTCCTACAATGAGCAGTTCTTC. Translating gives CASSLYGGASGSYNEQFF.

The chain uses TRBV18 and TRBJ1-1; D is unclear. V was trimmed by 3 bases and J by 4 bases, leaving 6 bases between them. Germline V gene lookup returns CDR1 KGHSH and CDR2 LQKENI. The CDR3 runs to 12 residues. CDR3 sequence: CASSPQVTEAFF. The DNA of the CDR3 is TGTGCCAGCTCACCTCAGGTCACTGAAGCTTTCTTT.

For the CDR3, the DNA is TGTGCCAGCAGGGGGACAGCAAGCTCTGGAAACACCATATATTTT. Its protein is CASRGTASSGNTIYF. V usage is TRBV6-6 and J usage is TRBJ1-3; TRBD1 agrees at 7 bases. CDR1 MNHNY and CDR2 SVGAGI come from the germline V gene (reference sequence). The CDR3 has 15 amino acids. V lost 6 bases, J lost 0 bases, and 5 bases stayed unmatched.

The V gene is TRBV9, the J gene TRBJ2-1; the match to TRBD1 covers 8 bases. This CDR3 is 14 amino acids long. The junction had 6 bases not matched to a gene; V was cut back by 2 bases and J by 8 bases. Per germline, CDR1 SGDLS and CDR2 YYNGEE. Here the CDR3 reads CASSVSTGVHEQFF. CDR3 DNA sequence: TGTGCCAGCAGCGTCTCGACAGGGGTCCATGAGCAGTTCTTC.